This TCR beta chain stems from a study of blood T cells in healthy people across ages. Findings and caveats of the study: As age increased, TCR beta diversity per million T cells fell in a roughly linear fashion. Changes in expanded clonotypes were possibly confounded, as the CMV status of donors was unknown.

CDR3 length equals 16 residues. V gave up 3 bases and J gave up 6 bases, with 18 bases separating them. A second PCR, run for roughly 7 to 11 cycles, used a sample-barcoded 5' primer plus a J-beta primer mix. TCRdb reprocessed the 5' RACE reads via MiXCR and lists one record per CDR3 protein. The table includes more than 650,000 distinct CDR3 sequences, about 20% detected once. This clonotype was picked up a small number of times. The antigen remains undetermined. Russia was home to the donors, healthy Caucasian individuals aged roughly 6 to 90. This sequence originates from a man between 65 and 80 years old in good health. V and J are TRBV12-3 or TRBV12-4 and TRBJ1-5; D ambiguous. Material for sequencing was blood. CDR3 loop: CASSFEAPKLGQPQHF. CDR3 nucleotides: TGTGCCAGCAGTTTTGAGGCACCAAAACTGGGTCAGCCCCAGCATTTT.